These 5 T cell receptor beta chains were all obtained from the same sample, sequenced in a study of OX40 agonist ivuxolimab in advanced cancers. Sequenced by immunoSEQ multiplex PCR; TCRdb stores in-frame clones only, minus some. The table shows roughly 100,000 clones, with about 90% occurring only once. This sample comprised CD4+ or CD8+ T cells sorted from blood, obtained in a trial of the OX40 agonist ivuxolimab. These receptors were obtained from an adult with an advanced solid tumor such as melanoma, head and neck, liver or kidney cancer.

J is TRBJ2-3 and V is TRBV30, with TRBD1 matching over 7 bases. The germline CDR1 and CDR2 sequences are GTSNPN and SVGIG (reference sequence). This CDR3 is built from 13 residues. With 0 bases clipped from V and 14 bases from J, the junction kept 11 bases outside the gene matches. CDR3 region: CAWSVYRGAGSYF. CDR3 bases: TGTGCCTGGAGTGTATACAGGGGCGCAGGTTCGTATTTT.

V usage is TRBV6-4 and J usage is TRBJ2-5, with D possibly TRBD1 on 6 matching bases. Germline V gene sequence: CDR1 MRHNA, CDR2 SNTAGT. The CDR3 is 15 amino acids. The V end lost 5 bases, the J end lost 6 bases, and 19 bases lay between the germline ends. CDR3 sequence reads: CASSPQDSPGKTQYF. CDR3 nucleotide sequence: TGTGCCAGCAGTCCCCAGGACAGCCCGGGGAAGACCCAGTACTTC.

Remarks on this clone: Compared with germline, one end of the junction differs, possibly owing to a read error. This chain connects TRBV5-5 to TRBJ1-4; perhaps TRBD1 as D (6 bases). CDR1 is SGHKS and CDR2 is YYEKEE in the germline V gene (reference sequence). The length of the CDR3 is 15 residues. CDR3 bases: TGTGCCAGCAGGTTGGCAGGGGTAGCTAATGAAAAACTGTTTTTT. It encodes CASRLAGVANEKLFF.

The chain is built from TRBV11-1 and TRBJ2-7; a weak D match, TRBD1 (8 bases). V shed 2 bases and J shed 5 bases, with 19 bases lying between them. The CDR3 extends over 16 amino acids. CDR1 and CDR2 from the germline V gene are SGHAT and FQDESV (reference sequence). This CDR3 is CASSLSERQGRDEQYF. DNA for the CDR3: TGTGCCAGCAGCTTATCCGAGCGACAGGGGAGGGACGAGCAGTACTTC.

J is TRBJ1-3 and V is TRBV10-3; D is undetermined. The CDR3 extends over 16 amino acids. Deletions cut 2 bases from V and 1 base from J, with 12 bases between. The germline gives CDR1 ENHRY, CDR2 SYGVKD. The CDR3 spells CAISEPNRDSGNTIYF. CDR3 DNA: TGTGCCATCAGTGAGCCCAATCGGGATTCTGGAAACACCATATATTTT.